These 5 T cell receptor beta chains share one sample of origin, sequenced in a study of blood T cell repertoires in COVID-19. The protocol was immunoSEQ multiplex PCR, while the TCRdb copy is restricted to in-frame clones and leaves out a portion. This table holds hundreds of thousands of clones, about 87% found once. Sequenced material: peripheral blood. These receptors came from a woman aged 45-59 years with COVID-19, enrolled during active disease.

The chain couples TRBV20-1 to TRBJ2-7; tentative D call: TRBD1 (5 bases). Per the germline V gene, CDR1 is DFQATT and CDR2 is SNEGSKA (reference sequence). V was shortened by 6 bases and J by 6 bases, with 12 bases between the two germline ends. The CDR3 is 11 amino acids. CDR3 region: CSARTPGEQYF. The CDR3 nucleotides are TGCAGTGCAAGGACACCCGGCGAGCAGTACTTC.

The table lists this clone with a count of one. The chain carries TRBV27 and TRBJ2-5; weak D call: TRBD2 (6 bases). The CDR3 runs 16 residues. CDR1 is MNHEY, CDR2 SMNVEV, per germline (reference sequence). Trimming took off 3 bases at V and 3 bases at J, with 17 bases between the two ends. The DNA for the CDR3 is TGTGCCAGCAGTTTGGGGGGAGGTATAGTCGAAGAGACCCAGTACTTC. Translating gives CASSLGGGIVEETQYF.

The CDR3 DNA reads as TGCGCCAGCAGCTTGTATTTGAGGAGAGGAAGGAACACTGAAGCTTTCTTT. This codes for CASSLYLRRGRNTEAFF. The chain recombines TRBV5-1 with TRBJ1-1; D unclear. CDR1 SGHRS and CDR2 YFSETQ come from the germline V gene. V lost 1 base to trimming and J lost 1 base, with 17 bases between them. The CDR3 is 17 amino acids.

This clone appeared a single time. The junction does not match germline at one end; this may be a read error. The chain couples TRBV20-1 to TRBJ2-5; TRBD2 is a possible D gene (5 bases). Germline V CDR1 and CDR2: DFQATT, SNEGSKA (reference sequence). This CDR3 has 10 amino acids. The CDR3 DNA reads TGCAGTGCTAGCTTCGGGGTACCCCACTTC. It codes for CSASFGVPHF.

The V and J genes are TRBV24-1 and TRBJ2-3; D remains ambiguous. This CDR3 region has 12 residues. With 1 base removed from V and 6 bases from J, the gap between germline ends came to 4 bases. CDR1 and CDR2 from the germline V gene are KGHDR and SFDVKD. The CDR3 region is CATSDFGDTQYF. The CDR3 DNA sequence: TGTGCCACCAGTGATTTCGGGGATACGCAGTATTTT.